Following are 21 T cell receptor beta chains from one sample sequenced in a study of blood T cell repertoires in COVID-19. Sequencing used immunoSEQ multiplex PCR; TCRdb keeps in-frame clones, though not all of them. The sample consists of around 250,000 clones, approximately 85% of them appearing once. Input material: peripheral blood. The source is a woman older than 75 with COVID-19, enrolled during active disease.

This rearrangement joins TRBV30 to TRBJ2-3; 8 bases fit TRBD1. The germline V gene has CDR1 GTSNPN and CDR2 SVGIG (reference sequence). There are 12 residues in the CDR3. The CDR3, as DNA: TGTGGCGGACAGGGCCCCACAGATACGCAGTATTTT. This translates into CGGQGPTDTQYF.

The chain has TRBV6-1 and TRBJ1-1, with 7 bases aligning to TRBD1. Germline V gene sequence: CDR1 MNHNS, CDR2 SASEGT. The CDR3 consists of 16 residues. V lost 4 bases, J lost 2 bases, and 10 bases stayed unmatched. CDR3 DNA sequence: TGTGCCAGCAGTGTCCGTGAGACAGGGACCAACACTGAAGCTTTCTTT. Translated: CASSVRETGTNTEAFF.

The V gene is TRBV14, the J gene TRBJ2-3; D is ambiguous. This CDR3 has 12 residues. Germline CDR1 reads SGHDN; CDR2 reads FVKESK. The V end lost 4 bases, the J end lost 4 bases, and 6 bases lay between the germline ends. CDR3 DNA sequence: TGTGCCAGCAGCCCCCTAGCAGATACGCAGTATTTT. Protein sequence: CASSPLADTQYF.

This chain connects TRBV19 to TRBJ1-3; D not certain. Germline CDR1 and CDR2: LNHDA and SQIVND (reference sequence). V was shortened by 6 bases and J by 0 bases, with 15 bases between the two germline ends. The CDR3 runs 16 residues. The CDR3: CASRGVAVLSGNTIYF. In nucleotides, the CDR3 is TGTGCCAGTAGGGGAGTGGCGGTCCTCTCTGGAAACACCATATATTTT.

This sequence joins TRBV11-3 and TRBJ2-7, with 8 nucleotides matching TRBD1. Trimming at V came to 0 bases and at J to 12 bases, leaving 16 bases not matched to a gene. This CDR3 is built from 16 residues. Germline CDR1 SGHNT, CDR2 YENEEA. DNA of the CDR3: TGTGCCAGCAGCTTAGATTCGCGGACAGGGATTCAACCGGGGTACGTC. It yields the protein CASSLDSRTGIQPGYV.

The chain carries TRBV9 and TRBJ2-6; perhaps TRBD1 as D (6 bases). This CDR3 is 17 amino acids long. Per the germline V gene, CDR1 is SGDLS and CDR2 is YYNGEE. Between the trimmed V and J ends, which lost 4 bases and 1 base, there was a span of 15 bases. CDR3 bases: TGTGCCAGCAGCTCCTCGACAGGAAAATCTGGGGCCAACGTCCTGACTTTC. It specifies CASSSSTGKSGANVLTF.

This chain links TRBV21-1 with TRBJ1-2; TRBD1, the table's D call, lacks a check against the DNA. TRBV21-1 is termed a pseudogene. The CDR3 is 15 residues long. CDR3 residues: CASSKAVGFFYGYTF. Written as DNA, the CDR3 is TGTGCCAGCAGCAAAGCCGTGGGCTTCTTCTATGGCTACACCTTC.

This clone was seen just once. V and J are TRBV4-2 and TRBJ1-4; 7 nucleotides agree with TRBD1. V gave up 0 bases and J gave up 2 bases; unmatched junction bases: 6. The germline V gene has CDR1 LGHNA and CDR2 YNFKEQ. The CDR3 has 17 residues. CDR3 coding DNA: TGTGCCAGCAGCCAAGAGGGACAGACAGCCACTAATGAAAAACTGTTTTTT. Protein: CASSQEGQTATNEKLFF.

The rearrangement joins TRBV18 to TRBJ2-3; 10 positions agree with TRBD2. CDR1 is KGHSH and CDR2 is LQKENI in the germline V gene. V lost 3 bases, J lost 7 bases, and 7 bases stayed unmatched. The CDR3 runs 15 residues. The CDR3 DNA reads as TGTGCCAGCTCACCGCTAGCGGGGGAAGGAAATACGCAGTATTTT. This gives the protein CASSPLAGEGNTQYF.

The chain recombines TRBV6-1 with TRBJ1-1, with D possibly being TRBD1 (5 bases). Germline V gene lookup returns CDR1 MNHNS and CDR2 SASEGT. CDR3 size: 13 residues. V lost 1 base and J 3 bases, leaving 6 bases between the germline ends. In nucleotides, the CDR3 is TGTGCCAGCAGTGAAGTAGGGGACACTGAAGCTTTCTTT. This encodes CASSEVGDTEAFF.

This chain uses TRBV6-5 with TRBJ1-6, with D tentatively TRBD1 (6 bases). V was cut by 6 bases and J by 7 bases, with 13 bases left in between. The germline V gene has CDR1 MNHEY and CDR2 SVGAGI. The CDR3 length is 14 residues. CDR3 DNA sequence: TGTGCCAGCAGACGGGGGGGCCCGAATTCACCCCTCCACTTT. Translated: CASRRGGPNSPLHF.

The V call is TRBV5-5, the J call TRBJ1-3; perhaps TRBD1 as D (5 bases). The V end lost 0 bases, the J end lost 0 bases, and 10 bases lay between the germline ends. The germline gives CDR1 SGHKS, CDR2 YYEKEE (reference sequence). The CDR3 is 16 residues long. CDR3 loop: CASSLERGNSGNTIYF. The DNA of the CDR3 is TGTGCCAGCAGCTTGGAAAGGGGCAACTCTGGAAACACCATATATTTT.

The chain uses TRBV7-9 and TRBJ2-5, with TRBD2 matching over 11 bases. Germline CDR1 is SEHNR and CDR2 is FQNEAQ (reference sequence). CDR3 size: 17 residues. The trim removed 5 bases at V and 1 base at J, leaving 9 bases unmatched. DNA of the CDR3: TGTGCCAGCAGCCACGGGTCTAGCGGGGGGTCCCAAGAGACCCAGTACTTC. This encodes CASSHGSSGGSQETQYF.

This clone has just a few counts. The chain combines TRBV7-2 with TRBJ2-2; D not certain. Germline V gene sequence: CDR1 SGHTA, CDR2 FQGNSA. This CDR3 region has 14 residues. V lost 2 bases and J 5 bases, leaving 9 bases between the germline ends. The CDR3 DNA reads TGTGCCAGCAGCTTAAACCCCGGTACCGGGGAGCTGTTTTTT. It encodes CASSLNPGTGELFF.

The chain recombines TRBV21-1 with TRBJ2-6; the DNA was not compared with TRBD1, the D call given in the table. TRBV21-1 is described as a pseudogene. The CDR3 is made up of 21 amino acids. CDR3 DNA: TGTGCCAGCACCATAGGAGGCAGGGGGCCCCTTAATGGCTCTGGGGCCAACGTCCTGACTTTC. Translated, it gives CASTIGGRGPLNGSGANVLTF.

The J gene is TRBJ2-2, the V gene TRBV11-3; D is undetermined. The CDR3 is 14 residues long. Germline CDR1 is SGHNT and CDR2 is YENEEA. V lost 6 bases and J lost 0, with 8 bases in between. In DNA, the CDR3 is TGTGCCAGCAGTTTGTTTACGAACACCGGGGAGCTGTTTTTT. Translating it yields CASSLFTNTGELFF. The variable domain in full, completed from reference TRBV11-3 and TRBJ2-2, reads EAGVVQSPRYKIIEKKQPVAFWCNPISGHNTLYWYLQNLGQGPELLIRYENEEAVDDSQLPKDRFSAERLKGVDSTLKIQPAELGDSAVYLCASSLFTNTGELFFGEGSRLTVL.

In the case of this clone: One end of the junction fails to match germline, which may point to a read error. V gene TRBV28 combines with J gene TRBJ2-5, with 9 bases matching TRBD2. In germline, CDR1 is MDHEN, CDR2 SYDVKM. The CDR3 spans 15 residues. The CDR3 DNA reads as TGTGCCAGCATCACGATAGCGGGGGATAAGAGAACCCAGCACTTC. It is translated as CASITIAGDKRTQHF.

This clone has only a few counts. V and J are TRBV7-9 and TRBJ2-5; 13 bases align to TRBD2. The J segment lost 4 bases and the V segment lost 1 base, leaving 12 bases of the junction unmatched. The CDR3 covers 19 residues. Germline loops: CDR1 SEHNR, CDR2 FQNEAQ (reference sequence). The CDR3 protein is CASSLGSTGLAGERETQYF. CDR3 DNA: TGTGCCAGCAGCTTAGGCAGCACAGGACTAGCGGGGGAAAGAGAGACCCAGTACTTC. Looking up the rest from reference TRBV7-9 and TRBJ2-5 gives the full variable domain: DTGVSQNPRHKITKRGQNVTFRCDPISEHNRLYWYRQTLGQGPEFLTYFQNEAQLEKSRLLSDRFSAERPKGSFSTLEIQRTEQGDSAMYLCASSLGSTGLAGERETQYFGPGTRLLVL.

The V gene is TRBV3-1 (or the pseudogene TRBV3-2), the J gene TRBJ2-2, with a possible D match to TRBD1 (5 bases). CDR1 is LGHDT, CDR2 YNNKEL, per germline (reference sequence). Trimming removed 1 base at V and 2 bases at J, with 11 bases between. The CDR3 runs to 16 residues. The CDR3 region is CASSQGSRGNTGELFF. CDR3 coding DNA: TGTGCCAGCAGCCAAGGGAGTAGGGGAAACACCGGGGAGCTGTTTTTT.

The rearrangement joins TRBV7-2 to TRBJ1-3; unclear D gene. With 2 bases removed from V and 0 bases from J, the gap between germline ends came to 11 bases. This CDR3 spans 16 amino acids. Germline V gene data show CDR1 as SGHTA and CDR2 as FQGNSA. CDR3: CASSLLGEVSGNTIYF. CDR3 in DNA: TGTGCCAGCAGCTTATTAGGAGAAGTCTCTGGAAACACCATATATTTT.

This clone was counted between two and nine times. The J gene is TRBJ1-2, the V gene TRBV5-6; D is possibly TRBD1 (6 bases). The germline V and J ends were trimmed by 1 base and 8 bases, with 12 bases remaining between them. This CDR3 has 13 amino acids. Germline V CDR1 and CDR2: SGHDT, YYEEEE. CDR3 protein: CASSLLEDSGYTF. CDR3 coding DNA: TGTGCCAGCAGCTTGCTAGAGGACAGCGGCTACACCTTC.